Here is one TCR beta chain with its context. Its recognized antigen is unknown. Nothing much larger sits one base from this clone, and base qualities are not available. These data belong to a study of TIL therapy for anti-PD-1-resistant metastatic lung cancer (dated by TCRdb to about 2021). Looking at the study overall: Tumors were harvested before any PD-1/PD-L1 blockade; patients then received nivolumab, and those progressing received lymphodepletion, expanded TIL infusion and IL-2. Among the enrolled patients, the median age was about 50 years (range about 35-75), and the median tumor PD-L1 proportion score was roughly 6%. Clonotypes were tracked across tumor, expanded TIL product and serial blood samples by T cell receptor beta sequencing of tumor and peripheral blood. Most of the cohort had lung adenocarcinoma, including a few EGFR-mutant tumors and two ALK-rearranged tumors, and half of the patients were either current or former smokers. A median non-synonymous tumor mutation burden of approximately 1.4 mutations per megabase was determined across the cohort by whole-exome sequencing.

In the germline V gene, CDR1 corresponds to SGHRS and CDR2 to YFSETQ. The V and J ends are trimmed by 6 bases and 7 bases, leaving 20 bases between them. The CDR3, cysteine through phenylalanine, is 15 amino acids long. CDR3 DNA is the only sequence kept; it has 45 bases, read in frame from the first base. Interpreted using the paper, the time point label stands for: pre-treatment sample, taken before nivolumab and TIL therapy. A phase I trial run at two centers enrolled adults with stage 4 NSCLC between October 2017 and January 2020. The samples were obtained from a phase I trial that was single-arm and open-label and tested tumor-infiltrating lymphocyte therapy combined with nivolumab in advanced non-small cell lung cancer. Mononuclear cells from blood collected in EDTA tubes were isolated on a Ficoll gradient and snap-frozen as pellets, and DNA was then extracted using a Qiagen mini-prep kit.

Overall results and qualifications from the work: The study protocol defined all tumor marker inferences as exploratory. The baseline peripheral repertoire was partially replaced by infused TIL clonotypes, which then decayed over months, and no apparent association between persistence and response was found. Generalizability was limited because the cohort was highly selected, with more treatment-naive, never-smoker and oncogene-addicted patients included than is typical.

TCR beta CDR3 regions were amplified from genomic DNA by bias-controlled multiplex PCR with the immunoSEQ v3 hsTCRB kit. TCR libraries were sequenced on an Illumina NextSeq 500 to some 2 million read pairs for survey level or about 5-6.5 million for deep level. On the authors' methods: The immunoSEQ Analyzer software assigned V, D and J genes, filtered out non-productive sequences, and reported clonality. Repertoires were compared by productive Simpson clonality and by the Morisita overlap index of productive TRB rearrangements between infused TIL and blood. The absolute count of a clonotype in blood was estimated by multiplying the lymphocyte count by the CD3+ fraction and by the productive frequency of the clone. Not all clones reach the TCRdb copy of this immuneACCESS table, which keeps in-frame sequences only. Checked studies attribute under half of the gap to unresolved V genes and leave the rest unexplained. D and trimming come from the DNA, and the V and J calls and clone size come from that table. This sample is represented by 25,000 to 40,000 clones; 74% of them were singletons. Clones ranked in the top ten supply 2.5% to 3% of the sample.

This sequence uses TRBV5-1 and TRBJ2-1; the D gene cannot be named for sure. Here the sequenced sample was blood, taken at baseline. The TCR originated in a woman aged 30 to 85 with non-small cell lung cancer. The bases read TGCGCCAGCACCGTAACCCCTGTATCTGGGAATGAGCAGTTCTTC. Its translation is CASTVTPVSGNEQFF.